Given below is one T cell receptor (beta chain) in context. These data come from a study of blood T cell repertoires in COVID-19. Study context: Sources were T cells, B-cell-depleted T cells, or PBMCs; the material itself was cDNA or gDNA.

The germline CDR1 and CDR2 sequences are MNHEY and SVGEGT. CDR3 length: 13 amino acids. After removal of 5 bases from V and 9 bases from J, the junction contained 3 bases not matched to a gene. The data were produced by immunoSEQ multiplex PCR, yet TCRdb's version contains in-frame clones alone and is incomplete. Of about 210,000 clones in the sample, about 87% were seen once. In terms of age and location, participants ranged from roughly 18 to 90 years and lived in around 22 US areas. The sequence was obtained from a man aged 18 to 35 with acute COVID-19. This chain joins TRBV6-2 or TRBV6-3 and TRBJ2-1; 11 bases are a match to TRBD1. Sample: PBMCs or T cells enriched from blood (not recorded which). DNA of the CDR3: TGTGCCAGCAGTACGGGGACAGGGGGTGAGCAGTTCTTC. Residues: CASSTGTGGEQFF.